The sample holds many counts of the clone carrying this T cell receptor beta chain. Its antigen is not identified. Amplified TCR beta CDR3 regions derived from RNA transcripts. Primed by the HTBI set, a first-round RT-PCR was run on the TCR CDR3. TCRdb itself ran the multiplex PCR reads through MiXCR, one entry per CDR3 protein. The profile shows about 280,000 distinct CDR3 sequences, under 30% of them singletons. The sample originates from a study of T cells in Graves' hyperthyroidism and ophthalmopathy. The study, taken as a whole, reports: A 13 V-J signature model discriminated ophthalmopathy versus stable hyperthyroidism.

Germline V gives CDR1 DFQATT, CDR2 SNEGSKA (reference sequence). CDR3 length: 13 amino acids. V was shortened by 3 bases and J by 1 base, with 6 bases between the two germline ends. The clonotype was recovered from a man aged 35-49 years with Graves' hyperthyroidism that later progressed to Graves' ophthalmopathy. The sequencing sample was made of blood. The chain combines TRBV20-1 with TRBJ2-2; possible D gene TRBD2, 5 bases. As DNA, the CDR3 is TGCAGTGCTAGTGGAGGGAACACCGGGGAGCTGTTTTTT. It codes for CSASGGNTGELFF.